This entry lists 8 T cell receptor beta chains sequenced from one sample in a study of cytomegalovirus exposure and HLA in healthy donors. PCR was performed using 60 Vbeta and 13 Jbeta primers. The repertoire was sequenced with immunoSEQ multiplex PCR; TCRdb's copy has only in-frame clones and lacks some. The sample records 100,000 to 150,000 clones, around three quarters being singletons. Sequenced sample: PBMCs. Receptor source: a male donor in good health and CMV-seropositive.

This clone was seen a few times. The V call is TRBV6-5, the J call TRBJ2-2, with D possibly TRBD2 on 6 matching bases. Per germline, CDR1 MNHEY and CDR2 SVGAGI. This CDR3 region has 14 residues. Between the trimmed V and J ends, which lost 2 bases and 6 bases, there was a span of 10 bases. CDR3 nucleotide sequence: TGTGCCAGCAGTTACACTAGCCGTGCCGGGGAGCTGTTTTTT. Translation: CASSYTSRAGELFF.

The chain is built from TRBV2 and TRBJ1-6; D gene unclear. The CDR3 is 15 residues long. V was cut by 6 bases and J by 4 bases, with 13 bases left in between. CDR1 is SNHLY and CDR2 is FYNNEI in the germline V gene. Here the CDR3 reads CASRARSEYNSPLHF. In nucleotides, the CDR3 is TGTGCCAGCAGGGCCAGGTCCGAATATAATTCACCCCTCCACTTT.

This rearrangement joins TRBV6-1 to TRBJ1-4; TRBD1 aligns across 8 bases. V was clipped by 4 bases and J by 7 bases; unmatched bases: 5. The length of the CDR3 is 14 residues. Germline-derived CDR1 and CDR2 are MNHNS and SASEGT. In DNA form, the CDR3 reads TGTGCCAGCAGTGGGGCAGGGGGCGGTGAAAAACTGTTTTTT. It encodes CASSGAGGGEKLFF.

This sequence joins TRBV10-3 and TRBJ1-3; TRBD1 might be the D (5 bases). The CDR3 spans 13 residues. Germline V gives CDR1 ENHRY, CDR2 SYGVKD. Trimming cost V 6 bases and J 2 bases, with 8 bases left between them. CDR3 in amino acids: CAIRGDPGNTIYF. For the CDR3, the DNA is TGTGCCATCAGAGGGGATCCTGGAAACACCATATATTTT.

The chain recombines TRBV5-1 with TRBJ2-5, with 8 bases fitting TRBD1. The CDR3 sequence is 15 residues long. J gave up 1 base and V 0 bases, and 2 bases lay outside the gene matches. Germline lookup yields CDR1 SGHRS and CDR2 YFSETQ. The CDR3 sequence is CASSLATGGQETQYF. CDR3 coding DNA: TGCGCCAGCAGCTTGGCAACAGGGGGCCAAGAGACCCAGTACTTC.

The chain recombines TRBV6-1 with TRBJ1-1; TRBD1 might be the D (6 bases). Trimming took off 7 bases at V and 11 bases at J, with 20 bases between the two ends. Germline V gene lookup returns CDR1 MNHNS and CDR2 SASEGT. This CDR3 is built from 13 residues. CDR3 bases: TGTGCCAGCACTCCGACAGGCGACACGGGGGCTTTCTTT. This encodes CASTPTGDTGAFF.

The chain carries TRBV27 and TRBJ2-7, with D maybe TRBD1 (6 bases). V was pared by 2 bases and J by 5 bases, with 10 bases between. The CDR3 has 13 amino acids. CDR1 MNHEY and CDR2 SMNVEV come from the germline V gene (reference sequence). The CDR3: CASSLQGGHEQYF. The CDR3 nucleotides are TGTGCCAGCAGTTTACAAGGGGGACACGAGCAGTACTTC.

V usage is TRBV7-3 and J usage is TRBJ2-5, with 8 bases that match TRBD2. Looked up from germline, CDR1 is SGHTA and CDR2 is FQGTGA. The CDR3 is made up of 15 amino acids. V lost 5 bases and J lost 2; bases outside the gene matches: 7. CDR3 amino acids: CASSRGGVEQETQYF. CDR3 in DNA: TGTGCCAGCAGCCGGGGGGGAGTGGAGCAAGAGACCCAGTACTTC.